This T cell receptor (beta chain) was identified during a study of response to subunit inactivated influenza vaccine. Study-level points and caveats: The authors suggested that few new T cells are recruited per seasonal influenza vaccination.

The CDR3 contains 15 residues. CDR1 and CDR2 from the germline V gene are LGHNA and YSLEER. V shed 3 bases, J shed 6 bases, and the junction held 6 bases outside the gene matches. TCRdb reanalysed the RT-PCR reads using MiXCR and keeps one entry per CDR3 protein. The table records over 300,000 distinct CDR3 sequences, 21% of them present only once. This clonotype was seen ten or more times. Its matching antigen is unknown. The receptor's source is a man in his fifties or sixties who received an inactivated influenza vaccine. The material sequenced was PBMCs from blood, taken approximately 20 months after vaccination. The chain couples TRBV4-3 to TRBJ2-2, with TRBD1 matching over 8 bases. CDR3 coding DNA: TGCGCCAGCAGCCACGGGACAGGATTGGCCGGGGAGCTGTTTTTT. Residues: CASSHGTGLAGELFF.